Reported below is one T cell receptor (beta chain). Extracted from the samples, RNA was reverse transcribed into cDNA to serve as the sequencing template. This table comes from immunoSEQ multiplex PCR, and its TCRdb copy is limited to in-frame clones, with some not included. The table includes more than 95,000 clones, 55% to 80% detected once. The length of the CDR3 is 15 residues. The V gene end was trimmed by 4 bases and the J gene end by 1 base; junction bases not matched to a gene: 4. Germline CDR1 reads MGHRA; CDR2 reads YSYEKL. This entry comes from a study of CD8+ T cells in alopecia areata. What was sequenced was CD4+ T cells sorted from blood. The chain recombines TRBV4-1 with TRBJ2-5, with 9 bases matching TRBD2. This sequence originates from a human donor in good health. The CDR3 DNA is TGCGCCAGCAGCCTGTTTAGCGGGGGCCAAGAGACCCAGTACTTC. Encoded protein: CASSLFSGGQETQYF.